Below, 7 T cell receptor beta chains from the same sample are listed, as sequenced in a study of shared clonotypes between healthy human individuals. Repertoires were generated with immunoSEQ multiplex PCR, while TCRdb's copy carries only in-frame clones and drops some. The sample consists of approximately 2.5 million clones, around nine tenths of them appearing once. Input material: naive CD4+ T cells sorted from blood. Regarding subset: CD45RA+ positively selected. The source of these receptors is a man younger than 35 in good health.

The chain links TRBV7-8 to TRBJ2-6, with 7 bases aligning to TRBD2. The trim removed 5 bases at V and 1 base at J, leaving 5 bases unmatched. The CDR3 loop spans 16 amino acids. Germline V gives CDR1 SGHVS, CDR2 FQNEAQ. Here the CDR3 reads CASSPLASSGANVLTF. As DNA, the CDR3 is TGTGCCAGCAGCCCACTAGCGAGTTCTGGGGCCAACGTCCTGACTTTC.

This rearrangement joins TRBV18 to TRBJ1-1; no firm D call. V gave up 2 bases and J gave up 4 bases, with 11 bases separating them. Germline CDR1 is KGHSH and CDR2 is LQKENI. This CDR3 comprises 14 residues. CDR3 bases: TGTGCCAGCTCACCAAATAGGGTGGGCACTGAAGCTTTCTTT. This encodes CASSPNRVGTEAFF.

This chain links TRBV4-2 with TRBJ2-7; the match to TRBD1 covers 10 bases. The CDR3 is 16 amino acids. Germline CDR1 reads LGHNA; CDR2 reads YNFKEQ. Losses at the gene ends were 4 bases for V and 5 bases for J; bases not matched to a gene: 11. The CDR3 reads CASSRESGTGVHEQYF. CDR3 coding DNA: TGTGCCAGCAGCCGCGAATCCGGGACAGGGGTCCACGAGCAGTACTTC.

In DNA, the CDR3 is TGCAGCGGTCGACCAACTAGCGGGGGGGGAGCAGATACGCAGTATTTT. Residues: CSGRPTSGGGADTQYF. V is TRBV29-1 and J is TRBJ2-3; 13 nucleotides agree with TRBD2. With 7 bases clipped from V and 4 bases from J, the junction kept 11 bases outside the gene matches. The CDR3 extends over 16 amino acids. The V gene's germline CDR1 is SQVTM and CDR2 ANQGSEA.

The chain uses TRBV9 and TRBJ2-7, with 9 positions matching TRBD1. CDR3 length: 16 amino acids. Unmatched junction bases numbered 11, after V lost 3 bases and J lost 4 bases. CDR1 and CDR2 (germline): SGDLS, YYNGEE. In nucleotides, the CDR3 is TGTGCCAGCAGCGCAGCACAGGGGGCGGGGAATTACGAGCAGTACTTC. Protein sequence: CASSAAQGAGNYEQYF.

In this sample, this clone turned up once. The same CDR3 arises from other DNA sequences in this sample as well. The V and J genes are TRBV6-5 and TRBJ2-7, with D possibly TRBD2 on 5 matching bases. V lost 0 bases, J lost 1 base, and 10 bases lay in between. CDR1 MNHEY and CDR2 SVGAGI come from the germline V gene. CDR3 length equals 15 residues. The CDR3 spells CASSYSGTGSYEQYF. The CDR3 region has the DNA TGTGCCAGCAGTTACTCGGGTACGGGATCCTACGAGCAGTACTTC.

This CDR3 is CASSAKPGQGGYEQYF. In nucleotides, the CDR3 is TGTGCCAGCTCAGCCAAACCGGGACAGGGAGGGTACGAGCAGTACTTC. V gene TRBV18 combines with J gene TRBJ2-7, with 9 positions matching TRBD1. This CDR3 is built from 16 residues. Per germline, CDR1 KGHSH and CDR2 LQKENI. V was clipped by 5 bases and J by 4 bases; unmatched bases: 12.